This T cell receptor (beta chain) was recovered during a study of patients and donors after allogeneic stem cell transplantation. TCRdb reprocessed the RT-PCR reads with MiXCR, giving one entry per CDR3 protein. Found here are a few thousand distinct CDR3 sequences, approximately 25% of them singletons; the top ten hold around 15%. V lost 3 bases to trimming and J lost 11 bases, with 16 bases between them. The CDR3 totals 13 residues. This TCR was recovered from a human donor who was either an allogeneic HSCT recipient or a stem cell or donor lymphocyte infusion donor (not recorded which). It is not recorded whose cells these are; they may come from a transplant donor. The specimen was blood, either unsorted or a sorted T cell fraction (not recorded which). V and J are TRBV12-3 or TRBV12-4 and TRBJ1-1; D unresolved. The CDR3 nucleotides are TGTGCCAGCAGTTTTTCTTCGCGGGAATTGGCTTTCTTT. It yields the protein CASSFSSRELAFF.